These 14 T cell receptor beta chains share one sample of origin, sequenced in a study of T cell changes during pregnancy in multiple sclerosis. Only in-frame clones appear in the TCRdb table, and some are missing; sequencing was by immunoSEQ multiplex PCR. The sample carries tens of thousands of clones, about 92% recorded once. Sequenced here: peripheral blood, sampled in the second trimester of pregnancy. The receptors come from a female donor in good health, enrolled as a control in a pregnancy study.

The genes are TRBV7-3 and TRBJ2-5; D is undetermined. The germline CDR1 and CDR2 sequences are SGHTA and FQGTGA. This CDR3 contains 13 residues. Trimming shortened V by 8 bases and J by 1 base, and 11 bases separated the two germline ends. CDR3 protein: CASAPSSQETQYF. CDR3 in DNA: TGTGCCAGCGCCCCAAGCTCCCAAGAGACCCAGTACTTC.

This clone was seen just once. The rearrangement uses TRBV29-1 and TRBJ2-5; 9 bases line up with TRBD1. The CDR3 covers 17 residues. Trimming took 6 bases from V and 0 from J; bases not matched to a gene: 14. From germline, CDR1 is SQVTM and CDR2 ANQGSEA. CDR3: CSVPDRGYLPNQETQYF. For the CDR3, the DNA is TGCAGCGTCCCTGACAGGGGGTATTTACCCAACCAAGAGACCCAGTACTTC.

V and J are TRBV7-2 and TRBJ2-1; 9 nucleotides line up with TRBD2. Unmatched junction bases numbered 5, after V lost 5 bases and J lost 0 bases. Germline CDR1 reads SGHTA; CDR2 reads FQGNSA. This CDR3 has 16 amino acids. The CDR3 region is CASSRSGGSSYNEQFF. CDR3 DNA: TGTGCCAGCAGCCGTAGCGGGGGAAGCTCCTACAATGAGCAGTTCTTC.

This clone came up a few times. The chain uses TRBV5-1 and TRBJ1-4, with D possibly matching TRBD1 (6 bases). The CDR3 runs 16 residues. Trimming removed 6 bases from V and 8 bases from J, with 23 bases in between. The germline V gene has CDR1 SGHRS and CDR2 YFSETQ. For the CDR3, the DNA is TGCGCCAGCAAGCCTTTAAGTTTGGACAGTACGGAAAAACTGTTTTTT. This codes for CASKPLSLDSTEKLFF.

The chain links TRBV7-3 to TRBJ2-7; D perhaps matches TRBD1 (7 bases). Germline V CDR1 and CDR2: SGHTA, FQGTGA. V was shortened by 5 bases and J by 6 bases, with 23 bases between the two germline ends. The CDR3 runs to 16 residues. This CDR3 is CASSHVVGQEGAEQYF. The CDR3 coding sequence is TGTGCCAGCAGCCACGTCGTAGGACAGGAGGGCGCCGAGCAGTACTTC.

V usage is TRBV14 and J usage is TRBJ2-1; 7 bases fit TRBD2. With 4 bases clipped from V and 5 bases from J, the junction kept 14 bases outside the gene matches. This CDR3 contains 17 residues. The germline CDR1 and CDR2 sequences are SGHDN and FVKESK. The CDR3 region is CASSRIRDYPNNNEQFF. CDR3 DNA sequence: TGTGCCAGCAGCCGGATACGGGACTATCCTAACAACAATGAGCAGTTCTTC.

The V gene is TRBV11-3, the J gene TRBJ2-2, with D possibly being TRBD1 (5 bases). V lost 1 base and J 6 bases, leaving 6 bases between the germline ends. Looked up from germline, CDR1 is SGHNT and CDR2 is YENEEA. The CDR3 length is 13 residues. Written as DNA, the CDR3 is TGTGCCAGCAGCTTAGTAGGGGCCGGGGAGCTGTTTTTT. As protein: CASSLVGAGELFF.

This rearrangement joins TRBV28 to TRBJ2-5; TRBD2 matches 11 bases. The CDR3 contains 15 residues. The V and J ends lost 6 bases and 3 bases, in that order; junction bases with no gene match: 6. Germline values: CDR1 MDHEN, CDR2 SYDVKM. The CDR3 region has the DNA TGTGCCAGCAGGACTAGCGGGGCACTCAAAGAGACCCAGTACTTC. Its protein product is CASRTSGALKETQYF.

The CDR3 reads CASSPASGGRQETQYF. The CDR3 nucleotides are TGTGCCAGCAGCCCAGCTAGCGGGGGGCGTCAAGAGACCCAGTACTTC. The chain employs TRBV7-3 and TRBJ2-5, with TRBD2 matching 11 bases. This CDR3 is 16 amino acids long. Trimming cost V 5 bases and J 2 bases; bases outside gene matches: 7. Germline V gene sequence: CDR1 SGHTA, CDR2 FQGTGA.

V is TRBV29-1 and J is TRBJ2-7, with 11 bases lining up with TRBD1. The trim removed 5 bases at V and 4 bases at J, leaving 10 bases unmatched. Germline CDR1 SQVTM, CDR2 ANQGSEA. CDR3 length: 15 residues. The CDR3 here is CSVCNPGQGEYEQYF. The CDR3 DNA is TGCAGCGTTTGCAACCCGGGACAGGGGGAATACGAGCAGTACTTC.

In its sample, this clone ranks as medium-sized (0.01 to 0.1%). The chain combines TRBV5-5 with TRBJ1-4, with D maybe TRBD1 (5 bases). Germline CDR1 reads SGHKS; CDR2 reads YYEKEE (reference sequence). This CDR3 spans 16 amino acids. Trimming removed 0 bases from V and 7 bases from J, with 16 bases in between. The CDR3 is CASSLEPRSGAEKLFF. For the CDR3, the DNA is TGTGCCAGCAGCTTGGAGCCCCGGAGCGGGGCTGAAAAACTGTTTTTT.

The V and J genes are TRBV5-6 and TRBJ2-2, with 11 bases fitting TRBD1. This CDR3 has 17 amino acids. Germline lookup yields CDR1 SGHDT and CDR2 YYEEEE. Losses at the gene ends were 0 bases for V and 6 bases for J; bases not matched to a gene: 7. The CDR3 bases are TGTGCCAGCAGCTTGGCCTCCGGGACAGGGGGATCCGGGGAGCTGTTTTTT. It codes for CASSLASGTGGSGELFF. Full variable domain (rest looked up from reference TRBV5-6 and TRBJ2-2): DAGVTQSPTHLIKTRGQQVTLRCSPKSGHDTVSWYQQALGQGPQFIFQYYEEEERQRGNFPDRFSGHQFPNYSSELNVNALLLGDSALYLCASSLASGTGGSGELFFGEGSRLTVL.

The CDR3 loop reads CASSSTRGTEAFF. The CDR3 bases are TGTGCCAGCAGCTCTACTCGGGGGACTGAAGCTTTCTTT. J is TRBJ1-1 and V is TRBV11-1, with a possible D match to TRBD1 (5 bases). There are 13 residues in the CDR3. Trimming pared 4 bases from V and 5 bases from J, leaving 11 bases between. CDR1 is SGHAT, CDR2 FQDESV, per germline (reference sequence).

V and J are TRBV11-2 and TRBJ2-7; weak D call: TRBD1 (6 bases). V dropped 1 base and J dropped 1 base, with 17 bases sitting between them. This CDR3 is 17 amino acids long. Germline V gene data show CDR1 as SGHAT and CDR2 as FQNNGV. Here the CDR3 reads CASSLGVLGTLSYEQYF. The CDR3 coding sequence is TGTGCCAGCAGCTTAGGGGTTCTCGGGACACTGTCCTACGAGCAGTACTTC. The full variable domain, completed using reference TRBV11-2 and TRBJ2-7, is EAGVAQSPRYKIIEKRQSVAFWCNPISGHATLYWYQQILGQGPKLLIQFQNNGVVDDSQLPKDRFSAERLKGVDSTLKIQPAKLEDSAVYLCASSLGVLGTLSYEQYFGPGTRLTVT.